This TCR beta chain was captured by sequencing in a study of molecular identifiers for immune sequencing clone quantification. Background on the study: For replicates, RNA isolated from roughly 20,000 or 100,000 naive CD8 cells was divided into five portions, of which four were sequenced.

Broader study findings: Clonotypes topping 20 RNA copies carried over 98% of effector molecules but under 1% of naive ones. Jurkat TCR RNA spiked in from one cell reportedly remained identifiable amid one million naive cells.

Using its own MiXCR run on the PCR reads, TCRdb lists one record per CDR3 protein. The table records around 470,000 distinct CDR3 sequences, about 25% of them present only once. Naive CD8 T cell sorting was performed on the CD8+CD4-CCR7+CD45RA+ phenotype. The CDR3 length is 15 residues. V dropped 5 bases and J dropped 0; count of bases not matched to a gene: 7. The germline V gene encodes CDR1 SQVTM and CDR2 ANQGSEA. This clonotype has more than one count but fewer than ten. The antigen is undetermined. The TCR originated in a human donor in good health. Some libraries in this study had Jurkat cell RNA spiked in. Material for sequencing was naive CD8+ T cells from blood, with Jurkat cell RNA spiked in. Subset defined: FACS-sorted CD8+CD4-CCR7+CD45RA+ naive T cells. The chain combines TRBV29-1 with TRBJ2-7; 10 nucleotides match TRBD2. The CDR3 protein is CSVLKLAGNSYEQYF. The CDR3 DNA sequence: TGCAGCGTTTTGAAACTAGCGGGAAACTCCTACGAGCAGTACTTC.